The clone carrying this TCR beta chain has more than one count but fewer than ten. This sample was included in a study of shared clonotypes between healthy human individuals. Sequencing was performed with immunoSEQ multiplex PCR; in TCRdb, only in-frame clones are kept and a portion is missing. Of around 2,100,000 clones listed, about 95% are singletons. Germline V lookup: CDR1 LNHNV, CDR2 YYDKDF (reference sequence). Trimming at V came to 5 bases and at J to 6 bases, leaving 2 bases not matched to a gene. The CDR3 has 14 residues. Naive CD8 isolation took CD45RO-negative cells positively selected for CCR7 and excluded terminally differentiated effector memory CD45RA+ cells.

This TCR derives from a man in his late teens or twenties in good health. Sequenced sample: naive CD8+ T cells sorted from blood. The V gene is TRBV15, the J gene TRBJ2-2; TRBD1 agrees at 11 bases. DNA of the CDR3: TGTGCCACCAGCGGGACAGGGGGATCCGGGGAGCTGTTTTTT. As protein: CATSGTGGSGELFF.